The rows below give T cell receptor beta chains drawn from one sample of a study of sequential checkpoint blockade in melanoma. Repertoires were generated with immunoSEQ multiplex PCR, while TCRdb's copy carries only in-frame clones and drops some. The sample consists of approximately 31,000 clones, approximately 86% of them appearing once. The starting material was CD8+ T cells sorted from blood (inferred from file names), obtained from a patient given nivolumab and ipilimumab in sequence. These receptors were collected from a human donor with melanoma. Each CDR3 is given with its conserved first and last residue. The order of the fields is CDR3 protein, CDR3 DNA, clone size, J gene, V gene, D gene. The D gene is left open where the match is weak. Size is omitted from some rows. Given values are once, few, many or a class for expanded clones.

CDR3aa: CASRPRELYEQYF
CDR3nt: TGTGCCAGCAGGCCCAGGGAACTCTACGAGCAGTACTTC
abundance: NA
j_gene: TRBJ2-7
v_gene: TRBV28
d_gene: NA

CDR3aa: CASSLRRENTQYF
CDR3nt: TGTGCCAGCAGCTTACGAAGGGAGAATACGCAGTATTTT
abundance: NA
j_gene: TRBJ2-3
v_gene: TRBV7-9
d_gene: NA

CDR3aa: CASERMTGTTEAFF
CDR3nt: TGTGCCAGCGAGCGTATGACAGGGACCACTGAAGCTTTCTTT
abundance: NA
j_gene: TRBJ1-1
v_gene: TRBV7-9
d_gene: TRBD1

CDR3aa: CASSLAPGTGDDEQYF
CDR3nt: TGTGCCAGCAGTTTAGCGCCGGGAACAGGGGATGACGAGCAGTACTTC
abundance: once
j_gene: TRBJ2-7
v_gene: TRBV27
d_gene: TRBD1

CDR3aa: CASSLQGDGYTF
CDR3nt: TGTGCCAGCAGCCTACAGGGTGATGGCTACACCTTC
abundance: NA
j_gene: TRBJ1-2
v_gene: TRBV6-5
d_gene: NA

CDR3aa: CASSPRAMNTEAFF
CDR3nt: TGCGCCAGCAGCCCGAGGGCTATGAACACTGAAGCTTTCTTT
abundance: NA
j_gene: TRBJ1-1
v_gene: TRBV4-1
d_gene: NA

CDR3aa: CASSETITYSNQPQHF
CDR3nt: TGTGCCAGCAGTGAGACAATAACTTATAGCAATCAGCCCCAGCATTTT
abundance: few
j_gene: TRBJ1-5
v_gene: TRBV6-1
d_gene: NA

CDR3aa: CASSLRGDFETQYF
CDR3nt: TGTGCCAGCAGCTTACGGGGGGACTTCGAGACCCAGTACTTC
abundance: NA
j_gene: TRBJ2-5
v_gene: TRBV13
d_gene: TRBD2

CDR3aa: CASSSGQGAWETQYF
CDR3nt: TGTGCCAGCAGCTCGGGACAGGGGGCTTGGGAGACCCAGTACTTC
abundance: NA
j_gene: TRBJ2-5
v_gene: TRBV27
d_gene: TRBD1

CDR3aa: CASSPPGGGNTIYF
CDR3nt: TGTGCCAGCAGCCCCCCGGGGGGGGGAAACACCATATATTTT
abundance: NA
j_gene: TRBJ1-3
v_gene: TRBV5-6
d_gene: NA

CDR3aa: CSVLQGDEKLFF
CDR3nt: TGCAGCGTTTTACAGGGCGATGAAAAACTGTTTTTT
abundance: NA
j_gene: TRBJ1-4
v_gene: TRBV29-1
d_gene: NA

CDR3aa: CASSPGLAGEGPYNEQFF
CDR3nt: TGCGCCAGCAGCCCGGGACTAGCGGGAGAGGGCCCCTACAATGAGCAGTTCTTC
abundance: few
j_gene: TRBJ2-1
v_gene: TRBV10-1
d_gene: TRBD2

CDR3aa: CASSLGDGYYEQYF
CDR3nt: TGTGCCAGCAGCTTGGGCGACGGATACTACGAGCAGTACTTC
abundance: NA
j_gene: TRBJ2-7
v_gene: TRBV7-9
d_gene: NA

CDR3aa: CAWSWGGVADTQYF
CDR3nt: TGTGCCTGGAGCTGGGGGGGGGTTGCAGATACGCAGTATTTT
abundance: NA
j_gene: TRBJ2-3
v_gene: TRBV30
d_gene: TRBD2

CDR3aa: CASSGDSRLNEQFF
CDR3nt: TGTGCCAGCAGTGGGGACAGTCGTTTAAATGAGCAGTTCTTC
abundance: NA
j_gene: TRBJ2-1
v_gene: TRBV2
d_gene: TRBD1

CDR3aa: CASSLGQGLYYEQYF
CDR3nt: TGTGCCAGCAGCTTAGGACAGGGGCTTTACTACGAGCAGTACTTC
abundance: NA
j_gene: TRBJ2-7
v_gene: TRBV5-5
d_gene: TRBD1

CDR3aa: CASSETTGGALYGYTF
CDR3nt: TGCGCCAGCAGCGAAACCACAGGGGGCGCTTTATATGGCTACACCTTC
abundance: few
j_gene: TRBJ1-2
v_gene: TRBV4-1
d_gene: TRBD1

CDR3aa: CASSLRGQGFEQYF
CDR3nt: TGTGCCAGCAGTTTAAGGGGACAGGGGTTCGAGCAGTACTTC
abundance: NA
j_gene: TRBJ2-7
v_gene: TRBV28
d_gene: TRBD1

CDR3aa: CASSGDRDNTGELFF
CDR3nt: TGTGCCAGCAGTGGGGACAGGGATAACACCGGGGAGCTGTTTTTT
abundance: NA
j_gene: TRBJ2-2
v_gene: TRBV2
d_gene: TRBD1

CDR3aa: CASSPESQETQYF
CDR3nt: TGTGCCAGCAGCCCGGAGTCACAAGAGACCCAGTACTTC
abundance: NA
j_gene: TRBJ2-5
v_gene: TRBV11-2
d_gene: NA

CDR3aa: CASSQAPGQGNTGELFF
CDR3nt: TGCGCCAGCAGCCAAGCACCGGGACAGGGAAACACCGGGGAGCTGTTTTTT
abundance: NA
j_gene: TRBJ2-2
v_gene: TRBV4-3
d_gene: TRBD1

CDR3aa: CASSLELGRGPYEQYF
CDR3nt: TGTGCCAGCAGCTTGGAATTGGGCAGGGGACCCTACGAGCAGTACTTC
abundance: medium-sized
j_gene: TRBJ2-7
v_gene: TRBV5-6
d_gene: NA

CDR3aa: CASSQTPGQGIYEQYF
CDR3nt: TGCGCCAGCAGCCAGACGCCGGGACAGGGGATCTACGAGCAGTACTTC
abundance: NA
j_gene: TRBJ2-7
v_gene: TRBV4-1
d_gene: TRBD1